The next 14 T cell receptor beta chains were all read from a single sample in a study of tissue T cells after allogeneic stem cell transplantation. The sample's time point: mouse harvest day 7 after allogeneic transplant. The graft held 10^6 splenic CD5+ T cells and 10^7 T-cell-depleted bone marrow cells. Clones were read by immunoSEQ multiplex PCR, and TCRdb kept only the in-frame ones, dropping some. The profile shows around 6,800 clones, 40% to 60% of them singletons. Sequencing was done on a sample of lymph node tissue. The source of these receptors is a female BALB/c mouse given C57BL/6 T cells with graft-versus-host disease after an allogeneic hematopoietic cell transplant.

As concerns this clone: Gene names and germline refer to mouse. CDR3 DNA (partial): TGTGCCAGCAGTCTGGGCATAAACACCGGGCAGCTCTAC. It encodes CASSLGINTGQLY. The whole CDR3 region reads CASSLGINTGQLYF. This chain connects TRBV26 to TRBJ2-2; D gene unclear. Read data end 1 residue before the CDR3 end; the end is taken from the germline J gene. V lost 2 bases to trimming and J lost 1 base, with 5 bases between them. Germline V CDR1 and CDR2: KGHPV, FQNQEV (reference sequence). This CDR3 is 14 amino acids long. The whole variable domain, remainder taken from reference TRBV26 and TRBJ2-2, is NSKVIQTPRYLVKGQGQKAKMRCIPEKGHPVVFWYQQNKNNEFKFLINFQNQEVLQQIDMTEKRFSAECPSNSPCSLEIQSSEAGDSALYLCASSLGINTGQLYFGEGSKLTVL.

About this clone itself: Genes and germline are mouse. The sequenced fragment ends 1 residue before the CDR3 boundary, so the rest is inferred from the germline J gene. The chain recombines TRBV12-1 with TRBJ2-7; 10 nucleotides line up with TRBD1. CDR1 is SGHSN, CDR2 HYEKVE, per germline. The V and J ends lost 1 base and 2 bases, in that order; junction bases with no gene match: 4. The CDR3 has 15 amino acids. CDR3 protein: CASSLTGTGAYEQYF. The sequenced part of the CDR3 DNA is TGTGCCAGCTCTCTAACCGGGACAGGGGCCTATGAACAGTAC.

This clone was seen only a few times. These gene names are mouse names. The CDR3 sequence is CASSRGQYTEVFF. CDR3 DNA, as far as it was read: TGTGCCAGCAGTCGCGGACAGTACACAGAAGTCTTC. The chain employs TRBV26 and TRBJ1-1; TRBD1 might be the D (6 bases). The CDR3 end is not reached by the read, which stops 1 residue before it; the germline J gene fills it in. Looked up from germline, CDR1 is KGHPV and CDR2 is FQNQEV (reference sequence). The CDR3 spans 13 residues. V lost 4 bases and J lost 3, with 9 bases in between.

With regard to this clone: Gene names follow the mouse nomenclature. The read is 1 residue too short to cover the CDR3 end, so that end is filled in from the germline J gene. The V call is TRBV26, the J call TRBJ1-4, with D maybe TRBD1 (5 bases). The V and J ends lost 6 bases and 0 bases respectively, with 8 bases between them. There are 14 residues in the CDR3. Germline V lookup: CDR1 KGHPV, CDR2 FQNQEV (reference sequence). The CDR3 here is CASRRQFSNERLFF. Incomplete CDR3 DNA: TGTGCCAGCAGGCGACAGTTTTCCAACGAAAGATTATTT.

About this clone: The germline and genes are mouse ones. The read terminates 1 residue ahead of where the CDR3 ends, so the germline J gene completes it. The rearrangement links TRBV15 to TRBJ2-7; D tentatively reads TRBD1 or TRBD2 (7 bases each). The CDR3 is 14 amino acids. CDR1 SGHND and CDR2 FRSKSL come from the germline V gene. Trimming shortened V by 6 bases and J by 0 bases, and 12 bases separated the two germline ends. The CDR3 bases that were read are TGTGCCAGCAGCCAGGGGGGCTCCTCCTATGAACAGTAC. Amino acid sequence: CASSQGGSSYEQY. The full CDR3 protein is CASSQGGSSYEQYF. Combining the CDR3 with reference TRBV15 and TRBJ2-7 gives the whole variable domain DAGVTQTPRHEVAEKGQTIILKCEPVSGHNDLFWYRQTKIQGLELLSYFRSKSLMEDGGAFKDRFKAEMLNSSFSTLKIQPTEPKDSAVYLCASSQGGSSYEQYFGPGTRLTVL.

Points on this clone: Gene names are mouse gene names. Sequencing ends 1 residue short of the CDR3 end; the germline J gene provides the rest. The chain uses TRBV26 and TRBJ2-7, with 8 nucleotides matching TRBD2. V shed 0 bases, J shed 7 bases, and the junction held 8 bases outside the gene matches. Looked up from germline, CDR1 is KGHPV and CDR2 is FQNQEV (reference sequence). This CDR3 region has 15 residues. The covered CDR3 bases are TGTGCCAGCAGTCTGTCGAGGGGGGGGCGAGGGGAACAGTAC. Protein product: CASSLSRGGRGEQY. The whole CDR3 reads CASSLSRGGRGEQYF.

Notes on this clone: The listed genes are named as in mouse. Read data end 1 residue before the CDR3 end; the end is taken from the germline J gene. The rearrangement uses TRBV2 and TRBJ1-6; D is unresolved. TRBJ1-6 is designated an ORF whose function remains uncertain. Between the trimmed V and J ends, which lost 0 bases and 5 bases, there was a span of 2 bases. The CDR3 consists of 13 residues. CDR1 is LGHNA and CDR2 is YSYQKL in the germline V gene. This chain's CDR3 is CASSQEDNSPLYF. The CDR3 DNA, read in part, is TGTGCCAGCAGCCAAGAAGATAATTCGCCCCTCTAC.

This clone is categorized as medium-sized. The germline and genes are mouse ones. The DNA read from the CDR3 is TGTGCCAGCAGCTCCCGGGACAGGTCCACCTATGAACAGTAC. It is translated as CASSSRDRSTYEQY. The whole CDR3 reads CASSSRDRSTYEQYF. The gene calls are TRBV3 and TRBJ2-7; 8 nucleotides agree with TRBD1. The read is 1 residue too short to cover the CDR3 end, so that end is filled in from the germline J gene. Germline CDR1 reads SNHLY; CDR2 reads FYNGKV (reference sequence). The length of the CDR3 is 15 residues. V dropped 4 bases and J dropped 2; count of bases not matched to a gene: 7.

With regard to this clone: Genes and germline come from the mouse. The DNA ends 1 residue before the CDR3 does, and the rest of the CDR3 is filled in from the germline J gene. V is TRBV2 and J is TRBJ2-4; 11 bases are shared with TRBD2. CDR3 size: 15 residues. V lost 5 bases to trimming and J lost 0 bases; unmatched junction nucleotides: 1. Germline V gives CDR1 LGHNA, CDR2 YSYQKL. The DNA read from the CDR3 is TGTGCCAGCAGCGGGACTGGGGGTAGTCAAAACACCTTGTAC. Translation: CASSGTGGSQNTLY. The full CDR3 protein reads CASSGTGGSQNTLYF. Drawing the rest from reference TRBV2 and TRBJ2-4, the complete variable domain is DPKIIQKPKYLVAVTGSEKILICEQYLGHNAMYWYRQSAKKPLEFMFSYSYQKLMDNQTASSRFQPQSSKKNHLDLQITALKPDDSATYFCASSGTGGSQNTLYFGAGTRLSVL.

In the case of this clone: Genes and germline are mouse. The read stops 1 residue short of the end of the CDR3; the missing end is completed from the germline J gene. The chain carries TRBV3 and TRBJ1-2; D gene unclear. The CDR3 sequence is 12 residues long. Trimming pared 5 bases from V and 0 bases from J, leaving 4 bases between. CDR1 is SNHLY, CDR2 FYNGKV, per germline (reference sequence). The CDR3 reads CASSGPNSDYTF. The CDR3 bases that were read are TGTGCCAGCAGCGGGCCAAACTCCGACTACACC.

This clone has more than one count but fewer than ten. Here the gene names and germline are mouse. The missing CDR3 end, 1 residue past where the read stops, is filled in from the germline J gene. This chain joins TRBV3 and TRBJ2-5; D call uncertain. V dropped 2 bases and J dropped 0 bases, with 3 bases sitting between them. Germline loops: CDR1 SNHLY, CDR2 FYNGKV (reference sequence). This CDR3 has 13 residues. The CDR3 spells CASSLFNQDTQYF. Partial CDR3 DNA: TGTGCCAGCAGCTTATTCAACCAAGACACCCAGTAC.

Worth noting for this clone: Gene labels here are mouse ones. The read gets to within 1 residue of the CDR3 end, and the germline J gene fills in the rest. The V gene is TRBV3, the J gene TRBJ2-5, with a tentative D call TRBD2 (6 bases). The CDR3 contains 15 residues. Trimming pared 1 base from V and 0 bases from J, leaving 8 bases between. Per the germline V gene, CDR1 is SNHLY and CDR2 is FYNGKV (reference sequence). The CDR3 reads CASSLVWGNQDTQYF. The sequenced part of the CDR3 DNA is TGTGCCAGCAGCTTAGTCTGGGGTAACCAAGACACCCAGTAC.

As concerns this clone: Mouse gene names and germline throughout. CDR3 bases read: TGTGCCAGCAGCTCGGGACAGGGTTATGAACAGTAC. Translating it yields CASSSGQGYEQY. The whole CDR3 protein reads CASSSGQGYEQYF. V is TRBV3 and J is TRBJ2-7, with TRBD1 matching 9 bases. The read finishes 1 residue shy of the CDR3 end, and the germline J gene is used to complete it. CDR3 length equals 13 residues. From germline, CDR1 is SNHLY and CDR2 FYNGKV (reference sequence). J was trimmed by 4 bases and V by 4 bases; bases with no gene match: 2. Supplemented by reference TRBV3 and TRBJ2-7, the full variable domain reads GPKVLQIPSHQIIDMGQMVTLNCDPVSNHLYFYWYKQILGQQMEFLVNFYNGKVMEKSKLFKDQFSVERPDGSYFTLKIQPTALEDSAVYFCASSSGQGYEQYFGPGTRLTVL.

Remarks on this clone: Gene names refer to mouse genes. CDR3 DNA (partial): TGTGCCAGCAAGGGACAAGCAAACACAGAAGTCTTC. Its translation is CASKGQANTEVF. The whole CDR3 reads CASKGQANTEVFF. The chain joins TRBV22 to TRBJ1-1; the listed D gene, TRBD1, was not tested against the DNA. Coverage ceases 1 residue before the CDR3 finishes, and the germline J gene fills in the end. TRBV22 is designated a pseudogene. The CDR3 is 13 residues long.